This T cell receptor beta chain derives from a study of identical twins. Findings and limits, study-wide: Without tracking the same donors, conclusions rested on cross-sectional statistical analysis. In monozygotic twins, models underestimated the sharing of out-of-frame TCR alpha.

Notes on this clonotype: Its antigen is currently unknown.

TCRdb re-derived calls from the 5' RACE reads in MiXCR, one entry per CDR3 protein. This sample has roughly 280,000 distinct CDR3 sequences; 7.5% to 9.5% occur once, and the top ten carry roughly 6.8%. V was cut by 0 bases and J by 7 bases, with 15 bases left in between. This CDR3 comprises 15 residues. Germline V CDR1 and CDR2: SGHDT, YYEEEE. These data were also filed under a second study, of yellow fever vaccine responses in identical twins.

This clonotype was obtained from a young woman in good health. The sequenced sample was CD8+ T cells sorted from blood. This sequence joins TRBV5-6 and TRBJ2-3; D remains ambiguous. CDR3 sequence reads: CASSLGLVSAYTQYF. CDR3 nucleotides: TGTGCCAGCAGCTTGGGGCTAGTATCAGCATATACGCAGTATTTT.